Listed below are T cell receptor beta chains from one sample, sequenced in a study of blood T cells in healthy people across ages. TCRdb passed the 5' RACE reads through MiXCR, listing each CDR3 protein once. The data show some 710,000 distinct CDR3 sequences, 35% to 60% seen once. Sequenced material: blood. Source of these receptors: an elderly man in good health. The conserved cysteine and the conserved F or W are not part of the CDR3 here.

cdr3_aa	v_call
ASSYRRGRASQETQY	TRBV6-2/TRBV6-3
SVTTGTGSGYT	TRBV29-1
ASSWTGLNYGYT	TRBV12-3/TRBV12-4
ASSPGGYGRKETQY	TRBV28
ASRKGLARDTQY	TRBV6-5
ASIQGATGELF	TRBV12-3/TRBV12-4
ASSVGLADYEQY	TRBV9
ASSWGSNTDTQY	TRBV12-3/TRBV12-4
ASSDIAGTPEQF	TRBV6-4
ASSLTAGGVGFEQPQH	TRBV7-2
ASRGLAGYNEQF	TRBV7-9
ASSLANSGHNEQF	TRBV5-1
ASSFHIDQETQY	TRBV27
ASSPDRVYEQY	TRBV21-1
SAEVPGMNTEAF	TRBV20-1
VSIKGGAGDTQY	TRBV12-3/TRBV12-4
ASSPGTGVNEQF	TRBV18
SVDGDLRQGVETQY	TRBV29-1
ASSLAEAREQY	TRBV7-2
ASNSESTDTQY	TRBV28
ASTGQGRETQY	TRBV27
ASSFASGFSYNEQF	TRBV12-3/TRBV12-4
ASSLTGFLAGVADTQY	TRBV7-3
ASSVTGGYETQY	TRBV13
ASSIAGAGELF	TRBV11-1
SASGRGVNTDTQY	TRBV20-1
AISELGNYGYT	TRBV10-3
ASSSGEQGTKNIQY	TRBV7-2
ASSPEIANYGYT	TRBV7-9
ASSFLAGFKNEQF	TRBV27
ASRMGHETDTQY	TRBV6-2/TRBV6-3
SASAPGTNHVNEQF	TRBV20-1
SVAPGTRNEQY	TRBV29-1
AWGTGESAKNIQY	TRBV20-1
ASSEKAKLAGGSYEQY	TRBV10-1
ASSLAKTSGNNEPY	TRBV5-1
ATSDSSGTDTQY	TRBV24-1
AISEQFYQPQH	TRBV10-3
SASDDAFLYGIRGYT	TRBV20-1
SAPDRGGLKSTDTQY	TRBV20-1
ASSLSGPGTSTDTQY	TRBV4-1
ASSQTGGMETQY	TRBV7-2
ASSPQGDYT	TRBV18
TSSSQGGRETQY	TRBV12-3/TRBV12-4
ASSLYSGNEQF	TRBV7-9
ASSKEAGYTDTQY	TRBV11-3
ASSQERGTSEETQY	TRBV4-2
VSSDRADDRETQY	TRBV6-4
ASSTGTSGSLYEQY	TRBV7-9
ASSLQLGSPLH	TRBV12-3/TRBV12-4
SAGRWGLGLADLSSTDTQY	TRBV20-1
ASSYPGTPSSYEQY	TRBV6-2/TRBV6-3
SVDQTGTGNEQY	TRBV29-1
ASSVGTTIGSNYGYT	TRBV9
ASSASPAGAKNIQY	TRBV5-1
ASSSIQGAQEQY	TRBV19
ASSPQGLYGYT	TRBV18
ASSVSTATEAF	TRBV7-3
ASRALLRSWLAEETQY	TRBV27